This T cell receptor beta chain was captured in a study of T cell responses to AZD1222 COVID-19 vaccine. General study results and limits: Per reports, nearly half of all spike-specific TCRs target regions that are unmutated in variants. Donors in the cohort were predominantly white British and more often female, and clonal diversity was possibly underestimated. Two doses of AZD1222 preceded a rise in Spike-specific TCR breadth and depth.

Profiled with immunoSEQ multiplex PCR; TCRdb holds only in-frame clones, not every one. The sample yields about 110,000 clones, approximately 90% seen once. Germline V CDR1 and CDR2: MNHEY, SMNVEV (reference sequence). The ends lost 6 bases at V and 8 bases at J; junction bases unmatched: 4. The CDR3 is 12 residues long. Only a few counts were recorded for this clone. What it binds is not known. The clonotype originates from an adult who received the AZD1222 COVID-19 vaccine. The chain recombines TRBV27 with TRBJ1-2, with 9 bases matching TRBD1. The sample consisted of peripheral blood, taken 28 days after the second AZD1222 dose. The CDR3 protein is CASSRDRAGYTF. The CDR3 DNA reads as TGTGCCAGCAGCCGGGACAGGGCCGGCTACACCTTC.